A selection of T cell receptor beta chains follows, all from one sample in a study of shared clonotypes between healthy human individuals. Some clones are missing from TCRdb's copy, which holds only in-frame ones; the method was immunoSEQ multiplex PCR. In the table there are millions of clones, just under 95% of which are singletons. Specimen: naive CD8+ T cells sorted from blood. The receptors shown here come from a man aged 18 to 29 in good health. The CDR3 runs from the conserved cysteine through the conserved F or W. A D gene is named only where the DNA matches it firmly. Clone size, where shown, is once, few, many, or a class for clones that have expanded.

abundance,len,j_gene,d_gene,v_gene,CDR3nt,CDR3aa
NA,13,TRBJ1-1,NA,TRBV27,TGTGCCACTAAATTGGGAGGTCAGACTGAAGCTTTCTTT,CATKLGGQTEAFF
NA,15,TRBJ1-4,NA,TRBV11-2,TGTGCCAGCAGCTTAGAGGGCCCCCGGAGCGAAAAACTGTTTTTT,CASSLEGPRSEKLFF
NA,13,TRBJ1-1,NA,TRBV27,TGTGCCAGCAGTTTCGGCCCGGACACTGAAGCTTTCTTT,CASSFGPDTEAFF
NA,12,TRBJ2-7,NA,TRBV10-1,TGCGCCAGCAGTGAGGGTAGCTGCGAGCAGTACTTC,CASSEGSCEQYF
once,15,TRBJ2-7,NA,TRBV2,TGTGCCAGCAGTGAAACCGGCCGGGCGATGGACGAGCAGTACTTC,CASSETGRAMDEQYF
NA,20,TRBJ2-1,TRBD1,TRBV28,TGTGCCAGCAGTTTCCCCGGTAGTGGTGGGGACAGGAGTTCATACAATGAGCAGTTCTTC,CASSFPGSGGDRSSYNEQFF
NA,11,TRBJ2-7,NA,TRBV6-6,TGTGCCAGCAGTTACTCACACGAGCAGTACTTC,CASSYSHEQYF
NA,17,TRBJ2-7,TRBD2,TRBV9,TGTGCCAGCAGCGTCGGCACTATGGGACTAGCGACCCTCGAGCAGTACTTC,CASSVGTMGLATLEQYF
NA,14,TRBJ2-1,TRBD2,TRBV2,TGTGCCAGCAGCAGCGGGAGCTCCTACAATGAGCAGTTCTTC,CASSSGSSYNEQFF
NA,15,TRBJ1-1,NA,TRBV4-3,TGCGCCAGCAGCCAAGTGGGGGATAAGAACACTGAAGCTTTCTTT,CASSQVGDKNTEAFF
NA,17,TRBJ2-1,TRBD2,TRBV4-1,TGCGCCAGCAGCCTTTCCTCCGGGACTAGCGTCTACAATGAGCAGTTCTTC,CASSLSSGTSVYNEQFF
NA,14,TRBJ1-4,TRBD1,TRBV5-4,TGTGCCAGCAGCGGCAGGGGGGATAATGAAAAACTGTTTTTT,CASSGRGDNEKLFF
NA,12,TRBJ1-1,TRBD1,TRBV29-1,TGCAGCGTTGAATCACAGGGGGCGGGGGCTTTCTTT,CSVESQGAGAFF
NA,14,TRBJ2-7,NA,TRBV6-5,TGTGCCAGCAGTTACGGGCAGGTGGCCTACGAGCAGTACTTC,CASSYGQVAYEQYF
NA,16,TRBJ2-7,NA,TRBV7-9,TGTGCCAGCAGGACCGATCCGACAGGCGGGTCCTACGAGCAGTACTTC,CASRTDPTGGSYEQYF
once,15,TRBJ1-5,NA,TRBV28,TGTGCCAGCACCCCTTTACAGTCGAGCAATCAGCCCCAGCATTTT,CASTPLQSSNQPQHF
NA,13,TRBJ2-7,NA,TRBV7-8,TGTGCCAGCAGCTTCCGGCAAGGCTACGAGCAGTACTTC,CASSFRQGYEQYF
NA,15,TRBJ1-4,NA,TRBV27,TGTGCCAGCAGTTTATCGTCCCAGGGTCGGGAAAAACTGTTTTTT,CASSLSSQGREKLFF
NA,19,TRBJ2-3,TRBD2,TRBV14,TGTGCCAGCAGCCAGAGGACCGGGACTAGCGGGAGGGCCAAAGATACGCAGTATTTT,CASSQRTGTSGRAKDTQYF
once,13,TRBJ2-5,NA,TRBV10-1,TGCGCCAGCAGCGCGACAGAGGAGGAGACCCAGTACTTC,CASSATEEETQYF
NA,13,TRBJ2-3,NA,TRBV9,TGTGCCAGCAGCGCCAGCGGACTAGATACGCAGTATTTT,CASSASGLDTQYF
once,13,TRBJ1-2,NA,TRBV6-1,TGTGCCAGCAGTGCTCAGGCCGTGGATGGCTACACCTTC,CASSAQAVDGYTF
NA,16,TRBJ2-7,TRBD2,TRBV9,TGTGCCAGCAGCTCGGGACTAGCGGGGGTTACGTACGAGCAGTACTTC,CASSSGLAGVTYEQYF
once,16,TRBJ1-1,TRBD1,TRBV13,TGTGCCAGCAGCATACAGGGGGCGCGGATGAACACTGAAGCTTTCTTT,CASSIQGARMNTEAFF
NA,12,TRBJ2-1,NA,TRBV5-6,TGTGCCAGCAGCGACGTTTGGGCGAAGCAGTTCTTC,CASSDVWAKQFF
NA,18,TRBJ2-5,TRBD2,TRBV27,TGTGCCAGCAGTAGACTAGCGGGAGGGTCAGAAAAGGAAGAGACCCAGTACTTC,CASSRLAGGSEKEETQYF
NA,13,TRBJ1-1,NA,TRBV11-2,TGTGCCAGCAGCTCTTTCTTTTCCACTGAAGCTTTCTTT,CASSSFFSTEAFF
NA,17,TRBJ2-5,NA,TRBV4-3,TGCGCCAGCAGCCAAGATCGGGAGGGGCTAGGGGGCGAGACCCAGTACTTC,CASSQDREGLGGETQYF
NA,13,TRBJ2-5,NA,TRBV13,TGTGCCAGCAGCTTCGAAGGGGCAGAGACCCAGTACTTC,CASSFEGAETQYF
NA,18,TRBJ2-2,TRBD2,TRBV28,TGTGCCAGCAGAAGCCGGACTAGCGGGGGCCTCAACACCGGGGAGCTGTTTTTT,CASRSRTSGGLNTGELFF
NA,13,TRBJ1-1,TRBD1,TRBV11-3,TGTGCCAGCAGCTGGACAGGGAACACTGAAGCTTTCTTT,CASSWTGNTEAFF
NA,14,TRBJ2-1,TRBD1,TRBV29-1,TGCAGCGTTGAAACAGGGGAAAGGTACAATGAGCAGTTCTTC,CSVETGERYNEQFF
once,14,TRBJ2-1,TRBD2,TRBV6-4,TGTGCCAGCAGTCAAGGACTAGGTGGGAATGAGCAGTTCTTC,CASSQGLGGNEQFF
NA,14,TRBJ2-1,NA,TRBV5-1,TGCGCCAGCAGCTTGGTAGCTGGGTCGAATGAGCAGTTCTTC,CASSLVAGSNEQFF
NA,17,TRBJ1-6,NA,TRBV28,TGTGCCAGCAGTTTATCTGTCGGAAGCTCCTATAATTCACCCCTCCACTTT,CASSLSVGSSYNSPLHF
NA,14,TRBJ2-7,TRBD1,TRBV7-3,TGTGCCAGCAGCTCTGGGACAGCGGAATACGAGCAGTACTTC,CASSSGTAEYEQYF
NA,13,TRBJ2-1,NA,TRBV10-1,TGCGCCAGCAGTGACTTGGAGGACGATGAGCAGTTCTTC,CASSDLEDDEQFF
NA,17,TRBJ2-7,TRBD1,TRBV7-9,TGTGCCAGCAGCATAGCACCAGGGGGACAGGGGATGAACGAGCAGTACTTC,CASSIAPGGQGMNEQYF
NA,13,TRBJ1-2,NA,TRBV29-1,TGCAGCGACATCGGGACCCGTGGGTATGGCTACACCTTC,CSDIGTRGYGYTF
once,13,TRBJ2-2,TRBD1,TRBV19,TGTGCCAGTAGTATTGTAAACGGACAGGGGCTGTTTTTT,CASSIVNGQGLFF
once,15,TRBJ2-7,TRBD2,TRBV7-6,TGTGCCAGCAGCCCCGGACTAGCGGGAGTCCACGAGCAGTACTTC,CASSPGLAGVHEQYF
NA,16,TRBJ2-1,TRBD2,TRBV4-3,TGCGCCAGCAGCCAAGATTGGGCTAGCGGGGGGAATGAGCAGTTCTTC,CASSQDWASGGNEQFF
once,17,TRBJ2-2,NA,TRBV9,TGTGCCAGCGGACCGTTAATAGGGCGGGAAGGGACCGGGGAGCTGTTTTTT,CASGPLIGREGTGELFF